This entry lists 27 T cell receptor beta chains sequenced from one sample in a study of Ad26.COV2.S vaccination and SARS-CoV-2 variants. Repertoires were generated with immunoSEQ multiplex PCR, while TCRdb's copy carries only in-frame clones and drops some. Of just over 350,000 clones in the sample, approximately 85% were seen once. Specified treatment: over 15 received Ad26.COV2.S at low or high dose, single or two shots; about 5 received placebo; per-sample allocation not given. Specimen acquisition occurred on day 63 following the initial vaccine or placebo injection. The specimen comprised peripheral blood, sampled in a trial of Ad26.COV2.S vaccine versus placebo. These receptors came from a person aged 18-65 years who received the Ad26.COV2.S COVID-19 vaccine or a placebo.

The chain uses TRBV24-1 and TRBJ1-6; D call uncertain. V dropped 3 bases and J dropped 9 bases, with 17 bases sitting between them. CDR1 and CDR2 (germline): KGHDR, SFDVKD. The CDR3 consists of 16 residues. CDR3 bases: TGTGCCACCAGTGATAGGGAATTTTATATAAGTTCACCCCTCCACTTT. Its translation is CATSDREFYISSPLHF.

This CDR3 is CAISEAPGGRTGELFF. The CDR3 coding sequence is TGTGCCATCAGTGAGGCGCCGGGAGGGCGCACCGGGGAGCTGTTTTTT. The rearrangement joins TRBV10-3 to TRBJ2-2; the match to TRBD2 covers 8 bases. Germline CDR1 reads ENHRY; CDR2 reads SYGVKD. The CDR3 covers 16 residues. Trimming at V came to 2 bases and at J to 4 bases, leaving 6 bases not matched to a gene.

V and J are TRBV7-6 and TRBJ1-2, with 8 bases aligning to TRBD1. Trimming removed 5 bases from V and 5 bases from J; junction bases left unmatched: 10. Germline CDR1 SGHVS, CDR2 FNYEAQ. The CDR3 sequence is 15 residues long. The CDR3 here is CASSPMTGASYGYTF. The CDR3 coding sequence is TGTGCCAGCAGCCCGATGACAGGGGCCTCTTATGGCTACACCTTC. Full variable domain (rest looked up from reference TRBV7-6 and TRBJ1-2): GAGVSQSPRYKVTKRGQDVALRCDPISGHVSLYWYRQALGQGPEFLTYFNYEAQQDKSGLPNDRFSAERPEGSISTLTIQRTEQRDSAMYRCASSPMTGASYGYTFGSGTRLTVV.

This chain's CDR3 is CATRPLGLYEQYF. The CDR3 region has the DNA TGTGCCACCAGACCCCTTGGGCTCTACGAGCAGTACTTC. The chain joins TRBV15 to TRBJ2-7; no clear D. V lost 6 bases, J lost 3 bases, and 12 bases lay in between. From germline, CDR1 is LNHNV and CDR2 YYDKDF (reference sequence). CDR3 size: 13 residues.

This chain connects TRBV18 to TRBJ2-5, with TRBD1 matching over 11 bases. Germline values: CDR1 KGHSH, CDR2 LQKENI. The CDR3 has 15 residues. V lost 6 bases and J lost 4; bases outside the gene matches: 7. This chain's CDR3 is CASSLGQGAGETQYF. The CDR3 bases are TGTGCCAGCTCCCTAGGACAGGGGGCAGGAGAGACCCAGTACTTC.

The table lists this clone with a count of one. V and J are TRBV6-2 or TRBV6-3 and TRBJ2-1; 12 nucleotides match TRBD2. Germline V CDR1 and CDR2: MNHEY, SVGEGT. The J segment lost 6 bases and the V segment lost 5 bases, leaving 5 bases of the junction unmatched. The CDR3 is 15 residues long. Written as DNA, the CDR3 is TGTGCCAGCAGTCTACTAGCGGGGGGCAGCAATGAGCAGTTCTTC. This sequence encodes CASSLLAGGSNEQFF.

The rearrangement joins TRBV4-3 to TRBJ2-5; 8 bases match TRBD2. CDR3 length: 17 residues. Germline V CDR1 and CDR2: LGHNA, YSLEER. V was clipped by 3 bases and J by 5 bases; unmatched bases: 14. The CDR3 loop reads CASSQRMIAGRRETQYF. The CDR3 nucleotides are TGCGCCAGCAGCCAGCGGATGATAGCGGGGAGGAGGGAGACCCAGTACTTC.

The J gene is TRBJ1-1, the V gene TRBV10-3; perhaps TRBD1 as D (5 bases). V dropped 4 bases and J dropped 4 bases, with 13 bases sitting between them. CDR3 length: 14 amino acids. CDR1 and CDR2 from the germline V gene are ENHRY and SYGVKD. The CDR3 sequence: CAISAMAGSTEAFF. DNA for the CDR3: TGTGCCATCAGTGCAATGGCAGGGTCCACTGAAGCTTTCTTT.

This chain joins TRBV7-2 and TRBJ2-3, with 10 bases matching TRBD2. Germline V gene lookup returns CDR1 SGHTA and CDR2 FQGNSA. V lost 1 base, J lost 6 bases, and 7 bases stayed unmatched. CDR3 length: 16 amino acids. CDR3 nucleotide sequence: TGTGCCAGCAGCTTAGGGCGCCTAGCGGGGGTGGATACGCAGTATTTT. This translates into CASSLGRLAGVDTQYF.

The rearrangement links TRBV12-3 or TRBV12-4 to TRBJ2-1, with 7 bases lining up with TRBD2. Germline trimming cut 1 base from V and 15 bases from J; bases unmatched to any gene: 3. CDR3 length: 11 residues. The CDR3 sequence: CASSLEAGVFF. The CDR3, as DNA: TGTGCCAGCAGTTTAGAGGCGGGAGTGTTCTTC.

The genes are TRBV7-9 and TRBJ2-7; 10 nucleotides match TRBD1. The germline CDR1 and CDR2 sequences are SEHNR and FQNEAQ (reference sequence). V trimming: 4 bases; J trimming: 4 bases; junction bases outside the gene matches: 10. The CDR3 has 16 amino acids. CDR3 sequence: CASSSGRQGAHYEQYF. In nucleotides, the CDR3 is TGTGCCAGCAGCTCAGGACGACAGGGGGCGCATTACGAGCAGTACTTC.

The V gene is TRBV28, the J gene TRBJ2-7; 13 nucleotides align to TRBD2. J gave up 4 bases and V 7 bases, and 19 bases lay outside the gene matches. This CDR3 spans 19 amino acids. CDR1 is MDHEN and CDR2 is SYDVKM in the germline V gene. Here the CDR3 DNA reads TGTGCCAGCACCCCCTCGCCCGGGACTAGCGGGGAGGGACGGTACGAGCAGTACTTC. This codes for CASTPSPGTSGEGRYEQYF.

V usage is TRBV7-9 and J usage is TRBJ2-3; D is possibly TRBD1 (5 bases). Deletions cut 5 bases from V and 5 bases from J, with 8 bases between. The CDR3 extends over 12 amino acids. Germline CDR1 and CDR2: SEHNR and FQNEAQ (reference sequence). The CDR3 coding sequence is TGTGCCAGCAGCCCGACAGAAGATACGCAGTATTTT. Its protein is CASSPTEDTQYF.

The rearrangement joins TRBV9 to TRBJ1-1; TRBD1 matches 7 bases. J lost 4 bases, V lost 4 bases, and 10 bases had no gene match. Germline V gives CDR1 SGDLS, CDR2 YYNGEE. This CDR3 region has 15 residues. The CDR3 DNA sequence: TGTGCCAGCAGCACACCAGGGGGGAGCGGCACTGAAGCTTTCTTT. Amino acid sequence: CASSTPGGSGTEAFF.

V usage is TRBV2 and J usage is TRBJ1-1; 7 positions agree with TRBD1. Germline trimming cut 5 bases from V and 1 base from J; bases unmatched to any gene: 1. CDR1 and CDR2 (germline): SNHLY, FYNNEI. The CDR3 totals 13 residues. In DNA form, the CDR3 reads TGTGCCAGCAGTAGACAGGGGAACACTGAAGCTTTCTTT. Its protein is CASSRQGNTEAFF.

The chain combines TRBV4-3 with TRBJ2-1; D not certain. The CDR3 is 11 amino acids. Germline V gene sequence: CDR1 LGHNA, CDR2 YSLEER. Trimming shortened V by 0 bases and J by 15 bases, and 9 bases separated the two germline ends. CDR3 residues: CASSQESVLFF. CDR3 in DNA: TGCGCCAGCAGCCAAGAGAGCGTCTTGTTCTTC.

The rearrangement links TRBV5-1 to TRBJ2-1, with 12 bases lining up with TRBD2. Per the germline V gene, CDR1 is SGHRS and CDR2 is YFSETQ. The junction had 10 bases not matched to a gene; V was cut back by 3 bases and J by 6 bases. CDR3 length: 17 residues. The chain's CDR3 is CASSYQTSGGMGNEQFF. CDR3 sequence (DNA): TGCGCCAGCAGCTATCAGACTAGCGGGGGAATGGGCAATGAGCAGTTCTTC. Supplemented by reference TRBV5-1 and TRBJ2-1, the full variable domain reads KAGVTQTPRYLIKTRGQQVTLSCSPISGHRSVSWYQQTPGQGLQFLFEYFSETQRNKGNFPGRFSGRQFSNSRSEMNVSTLELGDSALYLCASSYQTSGGMGNEQFFGPGTRLTVL.

This sequence joins TRBV9 and TRBJ2-3, with 8 positions matching TRBD1. V trimming: 0 bases; J trimming: 1 base; junction bases outside the gene matches: 4. Germline V gives CDR1 SGDLS, CDR2 YYNGEE. CDR3 length: 16 amino acids. CDR3: CASSVGLTGGTDTQYF. The CDR3 nucleotides read TGTGCCAGCAGCGTAGGGTTGACAGGGGGCACAGATACGCAGTATTTT.

V and J are TRBV23-1 and TRBJ2-3, with 9 bases lining up with TRBD2. TRBV23-1 carries the ORF label, with uncertain function. The length of the CDR3 is 17 residues. V was clipped by 0 bases and J by 7 bases; unmatched bases: 11. CDR3 DNA: TGCGCCAGCAGTCAATCGGAGCGGGCGGGGGGGTTTCATACGCAGTATTTT. It is translated as CASSQSERAGGFHTQYF.

With respect to this clone: A single base separates this from a much larger clone, so it may be a read error. This chain links TRBV6-5 with TRBJ2-7, with 7 bases matching TRBD1. Germline assignment: CDR1 MNHEY and CDR2 SVGAGI. This CDR3 region has 12 residues. Germline trimming cut 6 bases from V and 2 bases from J; bases unmatched to any gene: 1. In DNA, the CDR3 is TGTGCCAGCAGGGACAGGACCTACGAGCAGTACTTC. This encodes CASRDRTYEQYF.

Worth noting for this clone: The identical CDR3 is also encoded by other nucleotide sequences in the sample. The chain employs TRBV5-1 and TRBJ2-2; D may be TRBD1 (6 bases). This CDR3 spans 15 amino acids. The germline V gene has CDR1 SGHRS and CDR2 YFSETQ. Trimming removed 4 bases at V and 2 bases at J, with 12 bases between. Here the CDR3 reads CASSPRTENTGELFF. The DNA of the CDR3 is TGCGCCAGCAGCCCTCGGACAGAAAACACCGGGGAGCTGTTTTTT. Combining the CDR3 with reference TRBV5-1 and TRBJ2-2 gives the whole variable domain KAGVTQTPRYLIKTRGQQVTLSCSPISGHRSVSWYQQTPGQGLQFLFEYFSETQRNKGNFPGRFSGRQFSNSRSEMNVSTLELGDSALYLCASSPRTENTGELFFGEGSRLTVL.

The chain's CDR3 is CASSRDIADTEAFF. CDR3 coding DNA: TGTGCCAGCAGCCGGGACATCGCTGACACTGAAGCTTTCTTT. The rearrangement uses TRBV7-9 and TRBJ1-1; TRBD1 might be the D (6 bases). This CDR3 comprises 14 residues. Germline assignment: CDR1 SEHNR and CDR2 FQNEAQ (reference sequence). The V gene lost 5 bases and the J gene lost 3 bases, with 13 bases spanning the gap. Looking up the rest from reference TRBV7-9 and TRBJ1-1 gives the full variable domain: DTGVSQNPRHKITKRGQNVTFRCDPISEHNRLYWYRQTLGQGPEFLTYFQNEAQLEKSRLLSDRFSAERPKGSFSTLEIQRTEQGDSAMYLCASSRDIADTEAFFGQGTRLTVV.

The chain carries TRBV5-4 and TRBJ1-4; D might be TRBD1 (6 bases). Trimming shortened V by 2 bases and J by 4 bases, and 12 bases separated the two germline ends. In germline, CDR1 is SGHNT, CDR2 YYREEE (reference sequence). This CDR3 is 15 amino acids long. CDR3 region: CASSLGGEFNEKLFF. CDR3 nucleotides: TGTGCCAGCAGCTTAGGGGGGGAATTTAATGAAAAACTGTTTTTT.

J is TRBJ1-4 and V is TRBV29-1; 9 nucleotides align to TRBD1. This CDR3 spans 12 amino acids. Germline V gene data show CDR1 as SQVTM and CDR2 as ANQGSEA. Trimming took 7 bases from V and 8 from J; bases not matched to a gene: 5. The CDR3 coding sequence is TGCAGCGCACAGGGGGCGGGAGAAAAACTGTTTTTT. Translation: CSAQGAGEKLFF.

This sequence joins TRBV19 and TRBJ2-2; either TRBD1 or TRBD2 may fit D (6 bases each). Trimming shortened V by 1 base and J by 2 bases, and 20 bases separated the two germline ends. The CDR3 consists of 19 residues. Germline CDR1 reads LNHDA; CDR2 reads SQIVND (reference sequence). For the CDR3, the DNA is TGTGCCAGTAGTATAGCGAGGGGGGCTGGCGGGGAAAACACCGGGGAGCTGTTTTTT. It encodes CASSIARGAGGENTGELFF.

This chain joins TRBV2 and TRBJ1-1; D is perhaps TRBD1 (5 bases). CDR1 SNHLY and CDR2 FYNNEI come from the germline V gene. Trimming removed 2 bases at V and 1 base at J, with 11 bases between. The CDR3 is 15 residues long. The CDR3 DNA follows: TGTGCCAGCAGTGAATCAGGGAGACCGAACACTGAAGCTTTCTTT. The encoded protein is CASSESGRPNTEAFF.

The chain is built from TRBV14 and TRBJ1-4; D possibly corresponds to TRBD1 (6 bases). V was clipped by 3 bases and J by 5 bases, with 16 bases between them. Per germline, CDR1 SGHDN and CDR2 FVKESK. CDR3 length: 16 residues. The CDR3 sequence is CASSQGRTVLNEKLFF. For the CDR3, the DNA is TGTGCCAGCAGCCAGGGCCGGACAGTTCTAAATGAAAAACTGTTTTTT.